This T cell receptor beta chain came from a study of control samples from healthy donors and cancer patients (TCRdb year 2020). Ends trimmed: V by 6 bases, J by 5 bases; bases unmatched to a gene: 11. From the cysteine through the phenylalanine, the CDR3 covers 15 amino acids. Solely the CDR3 DNA is kept, with 45 bases framed from the first base. CDR1 LGHDT and CDR2 YNNKEL are derived from the germline V gene (reference sequence). The method was the immunoSEQ multiplex PCR assay. Sourced from immuneACCESS, this table was stored by TCRdb with only in-frame sequences that have V and J called. A share of the clones is absent; for the studies checked, an unresolved V gene accounts for under half, and the remainder has no known explanation. The sample includes some 140,000 clones, with over 85% observed a single time. 11% of the sample is in the top ten clones. Of note for this clone: The clone's antigen remains unknown. No base quality information exists; no much larger clone differs at one position.

The source is a man aged 25-45 years in good health. Recombination linked TRBV3-1 (or the pseudogene TRBV3-2) to TRBJ2-3, and 7 junctional nucleotides match TRBD2. The sample taken for sequencing was blood. The CDR3 protein: CASSLRIAGRDTQYF. The DNA reads as follows: TGTGCCAGCAGTCTCAGAATAGCGGGTAGAGATACGCAGTATTTT.